Following are 2 T cell receptor beta chains from one sample sequenced in a study of shared clonotypes between healthy human individuals (dated by TCRdb to 2019 to 2021). The protocol used for the library was the immunoSEQ multiplex PCR assay. Entries here come from immuneACCESS through TCRdb and include only in-frame sequences with V and J called. Some clones fail to appear in such tables; in the studies checked, an unresolved V gene covers under half of the shortfall, and the cause of the remainder is unknown. A total of more than 900,000 clones appear in this sample, around 78% of them only once. Clones ranked in the top ten supply 0.55% to 0.7% of the sample. The specimen sequenced was memory CD4+ T cells from PBMCs. In the paper's terms, the cell subset or site label means: CD45RA-negative fraction. These receptors originate from a man between 18 and 35 years old in good health. Some clones in this sample may be carry-over from other donors' samples.

The chain is built from TRBV7-9 and TRBJ2-1; 14 positions agree with TRBD2. CDR3 size: 16 residues. The germline V gene encodes CDR1 SEHNR and CDR2 FQNEAQ (reference sequence). J lost 1 base, V lost 8 bases, and 4 bases had no gene match. Here the CDR3 reads CASRLAGGGSYNEQFF. CDR3 in DNA: TGTGCCAGCCGACTAGCGGGAGGGGGTTCCTACAATGAGCAGTTCTTC.

The V gene is TRBV5-6, the J gene TRBJ1-2; D remains unclear. The CDR3 consists of 13 residues. Trimming took off 4 bases at V and 4 bases at J, with 11 bases between the two ends. Germline V gives CDR1 SGHDT, CDR2 YYEEEE. Here the CDR3 DNA reads TGTGCCAGCAGCCCTGGTTTAGGCTATGGCTACACCTTC. Translation gives CASSPGLGYGYTF.